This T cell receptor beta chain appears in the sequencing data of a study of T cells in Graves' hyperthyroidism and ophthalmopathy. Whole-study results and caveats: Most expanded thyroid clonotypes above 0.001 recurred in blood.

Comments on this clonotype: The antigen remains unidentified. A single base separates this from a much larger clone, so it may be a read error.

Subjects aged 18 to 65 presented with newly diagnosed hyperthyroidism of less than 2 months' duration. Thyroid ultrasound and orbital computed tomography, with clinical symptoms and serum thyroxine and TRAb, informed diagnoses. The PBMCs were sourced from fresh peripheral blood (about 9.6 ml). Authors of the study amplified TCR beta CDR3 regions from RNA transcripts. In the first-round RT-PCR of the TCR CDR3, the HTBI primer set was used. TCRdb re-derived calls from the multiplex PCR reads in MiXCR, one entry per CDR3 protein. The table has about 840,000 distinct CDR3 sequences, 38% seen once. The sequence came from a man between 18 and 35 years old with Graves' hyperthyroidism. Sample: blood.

Here the CDR3 reads CASSKVGEDEQYF. The DNA of the CDR3 is TGTGCCAGTAGTAAGGTAGGGGAGGACGAGCAGTACTTC. The chain couples TRBV19 to TRBJ2-7; weak D call: TRBD2 (6 bases). Per the germline V gene, CDR1 is LNHDA and CDR2 is SQIVND (reference sequence). There are 13 residues in the CDR3. V was shortened by 4 bases and J by 5 bases, with 12 bases between the two germline ends.